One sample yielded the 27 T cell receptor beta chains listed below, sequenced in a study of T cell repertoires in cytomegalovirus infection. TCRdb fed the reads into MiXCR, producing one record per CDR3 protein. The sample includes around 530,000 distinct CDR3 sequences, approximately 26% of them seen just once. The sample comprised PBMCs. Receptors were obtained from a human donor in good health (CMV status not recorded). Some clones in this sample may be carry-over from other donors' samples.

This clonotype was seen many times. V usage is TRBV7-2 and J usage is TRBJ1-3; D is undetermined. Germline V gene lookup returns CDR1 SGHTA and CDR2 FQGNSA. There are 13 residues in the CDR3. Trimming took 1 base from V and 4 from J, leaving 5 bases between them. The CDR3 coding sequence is TGTGCCAGCAGCTTAGTCCACGGAAACACCATATATTTT. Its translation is CASSLVHGNTIYF.

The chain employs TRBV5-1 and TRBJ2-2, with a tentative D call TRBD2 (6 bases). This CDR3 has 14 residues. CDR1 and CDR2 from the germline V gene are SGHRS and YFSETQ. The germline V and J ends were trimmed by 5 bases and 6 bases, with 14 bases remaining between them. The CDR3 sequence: CASSPAGSAGELFF. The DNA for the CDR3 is TGCGCCAGCAGTCCCGCCGGGAGCGCCGGGGAGCTGTTTTTT.

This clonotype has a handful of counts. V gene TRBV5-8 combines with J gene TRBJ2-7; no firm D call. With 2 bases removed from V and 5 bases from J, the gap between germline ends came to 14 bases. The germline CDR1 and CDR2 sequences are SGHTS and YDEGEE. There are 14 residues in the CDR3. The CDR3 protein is CASSLPGRGDEQYV. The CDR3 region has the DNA TGTGCCAGCAGCTTACCGGGCCGCGGAGACGAGCAGTACGTC.

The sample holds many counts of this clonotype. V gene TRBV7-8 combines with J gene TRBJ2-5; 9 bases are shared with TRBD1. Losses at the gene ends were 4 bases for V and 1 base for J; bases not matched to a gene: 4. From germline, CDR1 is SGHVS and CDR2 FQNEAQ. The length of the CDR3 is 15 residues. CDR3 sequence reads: CASSSDRGPQETQYF. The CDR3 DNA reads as TGTGCCAGCAGCTCGGACAGGGGACCCCAAGAGACCCAGTACTTC.

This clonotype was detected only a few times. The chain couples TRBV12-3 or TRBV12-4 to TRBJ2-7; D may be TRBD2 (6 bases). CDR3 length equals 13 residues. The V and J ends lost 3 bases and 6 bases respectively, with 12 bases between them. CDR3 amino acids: CASSFSGGTEQYF. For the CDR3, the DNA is TGTGCCAGCAGTTTTAGCGGCGGGACCGAGCAGTACTTC.

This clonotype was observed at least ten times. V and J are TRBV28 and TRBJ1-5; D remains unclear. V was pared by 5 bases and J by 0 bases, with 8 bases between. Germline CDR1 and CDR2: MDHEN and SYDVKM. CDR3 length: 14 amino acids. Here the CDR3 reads CASSPAYSNQPQHF. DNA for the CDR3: TGTGCCAGCAGTCCAGCCTATAGCAATCAGCCCCAGCATTTT.

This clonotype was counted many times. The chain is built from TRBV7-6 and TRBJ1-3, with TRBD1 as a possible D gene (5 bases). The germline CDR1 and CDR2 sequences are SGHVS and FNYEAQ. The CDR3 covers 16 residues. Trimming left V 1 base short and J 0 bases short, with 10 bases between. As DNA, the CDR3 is TGTGCCAGCAGCTTAGTCGACAGAATCTCTGGAAACACCATATATTTT. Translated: CASSLVDRISGNTIYF.

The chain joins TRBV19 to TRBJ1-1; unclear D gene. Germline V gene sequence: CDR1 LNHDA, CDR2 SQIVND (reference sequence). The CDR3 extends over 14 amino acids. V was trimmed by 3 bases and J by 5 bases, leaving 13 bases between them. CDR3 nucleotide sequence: TGTGCCAGTAGTATGAGCCATTTGAGGACTGAAGCTTTCTTT. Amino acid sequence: CASSMSHLRTEAFF.

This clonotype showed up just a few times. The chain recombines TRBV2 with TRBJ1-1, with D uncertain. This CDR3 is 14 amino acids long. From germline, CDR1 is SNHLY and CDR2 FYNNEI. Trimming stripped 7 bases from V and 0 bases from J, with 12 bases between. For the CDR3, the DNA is TGTGCCAGCATGCCGGCCTCCATGAACACTGAAGCTTTCTTT. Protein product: CASMPASMNTEAFF.

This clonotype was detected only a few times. The CDR3 is CASSALGTDTQYF. For the CDR3, the DNA is TGTGCCAGCAGCGCCCTGGGCACAGATACGCAGTATTTT. The gene calls are TRBV9 and TRBJ2-3; no firm D call. The germline V and J ends were trimmed by 3 bases and 1 base, with 6 bases remaining between them. The V gene's germline CDR1 is SGDLS and CDR2 YYNGEE. The CDR3 runs 13 residues.

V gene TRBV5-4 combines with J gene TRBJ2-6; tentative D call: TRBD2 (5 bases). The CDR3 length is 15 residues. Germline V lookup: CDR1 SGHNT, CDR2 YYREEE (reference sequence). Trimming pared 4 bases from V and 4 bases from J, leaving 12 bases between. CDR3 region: CASSLPGGGANVLTF. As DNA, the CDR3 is TGTGCCAGCAGCCTCCCGGGCGGGGGGGCCAACGTCCTGACTTTC. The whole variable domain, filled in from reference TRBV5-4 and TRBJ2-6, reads ETGVTQSPTHLIKTRGQQVTLRCSSQSGHNTVSWYQQALGQGPQFIFQYYREEENGRGNFPPRFSGLQFPNYSSELNVNALELDDSALYLCASSLPGGGANVLTFGAGSRLTVL.

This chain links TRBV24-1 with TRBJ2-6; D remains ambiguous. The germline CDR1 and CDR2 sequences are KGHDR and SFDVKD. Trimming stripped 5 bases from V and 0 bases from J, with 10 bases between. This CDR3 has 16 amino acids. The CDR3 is CATSGYSVSGANVLTF. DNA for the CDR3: TGTGCCACCAGTGGCTATTCAGTCTCTGGGGCCAACGTCCTGACTTTC.

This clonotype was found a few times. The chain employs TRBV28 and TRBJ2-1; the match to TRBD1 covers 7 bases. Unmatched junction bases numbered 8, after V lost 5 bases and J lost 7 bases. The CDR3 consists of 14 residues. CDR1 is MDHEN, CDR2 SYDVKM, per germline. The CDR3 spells CASSTWTGGNEQFF. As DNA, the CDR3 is TGTGCCAGCAGTACATGGACAGGTGGGAATGAGCAGTTCTTC. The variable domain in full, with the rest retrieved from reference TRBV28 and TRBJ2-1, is DVKVTQSSRYLVKRTGEKVFLECVQDMDHENMFWYRQDPGLGLRLIYFSYDVKMKEKGDIPEGYSVSREKKERFSLILESASTNQTSMYLCASSTWTGGNEQFFGPGTRLTVL.

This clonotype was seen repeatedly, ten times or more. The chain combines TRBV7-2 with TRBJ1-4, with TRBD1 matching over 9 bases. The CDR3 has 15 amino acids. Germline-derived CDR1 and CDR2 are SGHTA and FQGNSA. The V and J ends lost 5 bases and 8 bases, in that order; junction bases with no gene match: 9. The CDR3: CASSPRQGGNEKLFF. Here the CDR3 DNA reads TGTGCCAGCAGCCCTCGACAGGGGGGTAACGAAAAACTGTTTTTT.

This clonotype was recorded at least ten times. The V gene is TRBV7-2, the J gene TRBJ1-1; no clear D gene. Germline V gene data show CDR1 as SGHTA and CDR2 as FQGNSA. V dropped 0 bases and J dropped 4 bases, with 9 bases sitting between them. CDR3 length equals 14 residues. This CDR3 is CASSLAAQGTEAFF. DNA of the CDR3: TGTGCCAGCAGCTTAGCAGCTCAAGGCACTGAAGCTTTCTTT. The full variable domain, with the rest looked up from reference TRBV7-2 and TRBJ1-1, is GAGVSQSPSNKVTEKGKDVELRCDPISGHTALYWYRQSLGQGLEFLIYFQGNSAPDKSGLPSDRFSAERTGGSVSTLTIQRTQQEDSAVYLCASSLAAQGTEAFFGQGTRLTVV.

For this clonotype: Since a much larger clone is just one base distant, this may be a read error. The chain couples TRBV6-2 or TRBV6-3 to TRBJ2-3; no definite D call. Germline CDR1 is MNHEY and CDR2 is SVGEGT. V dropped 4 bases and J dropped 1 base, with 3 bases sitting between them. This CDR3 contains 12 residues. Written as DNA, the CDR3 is TGTGCCAGCAGTTGGGGCACAGATACGCAGTATTTT. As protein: CASSWGTDTQYF.

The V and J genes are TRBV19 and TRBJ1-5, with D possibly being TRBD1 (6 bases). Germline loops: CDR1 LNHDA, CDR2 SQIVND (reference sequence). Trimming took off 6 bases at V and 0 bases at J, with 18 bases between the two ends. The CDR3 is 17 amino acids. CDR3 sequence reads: CASSRTAQLYSNQPQHF. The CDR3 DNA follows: TGTGCCAGTAGCCGGACAGCGCAACTATATAGCAATCAGCCCCAGCATTTT.

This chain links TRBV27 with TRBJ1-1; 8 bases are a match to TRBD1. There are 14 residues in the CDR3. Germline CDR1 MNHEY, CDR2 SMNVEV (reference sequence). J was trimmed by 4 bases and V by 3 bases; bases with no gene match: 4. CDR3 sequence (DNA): TGTGCCAGCAGTTTTCAGGGGGCGTCCACTGAAGCTTTCTTT. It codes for CASSFQGASTEAFF.

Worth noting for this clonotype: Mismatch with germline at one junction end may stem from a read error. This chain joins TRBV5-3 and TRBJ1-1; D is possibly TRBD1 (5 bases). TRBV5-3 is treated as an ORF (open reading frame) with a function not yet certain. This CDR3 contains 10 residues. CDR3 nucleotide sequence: TGTGCCAGCAGCTTCGGGACAGCTTTCTTT. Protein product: CASSFGTAFF.

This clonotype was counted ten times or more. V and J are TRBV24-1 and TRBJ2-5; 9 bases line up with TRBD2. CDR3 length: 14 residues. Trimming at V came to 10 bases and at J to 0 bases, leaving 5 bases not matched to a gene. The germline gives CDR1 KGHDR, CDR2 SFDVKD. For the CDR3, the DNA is TGTGCCACGGCGGCTAGCGGGAACCAAGAGACCCAGTACTTC. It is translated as CATAASGNQETQYF.

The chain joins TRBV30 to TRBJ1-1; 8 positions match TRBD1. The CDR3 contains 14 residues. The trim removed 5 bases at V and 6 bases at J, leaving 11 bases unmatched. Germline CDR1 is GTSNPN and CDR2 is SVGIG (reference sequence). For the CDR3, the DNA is TGTGCCTGGGCGACAGGGGCGCCCGGGTCTGAAGCTTTCTTT. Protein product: CAWATGAPGSEAFF.

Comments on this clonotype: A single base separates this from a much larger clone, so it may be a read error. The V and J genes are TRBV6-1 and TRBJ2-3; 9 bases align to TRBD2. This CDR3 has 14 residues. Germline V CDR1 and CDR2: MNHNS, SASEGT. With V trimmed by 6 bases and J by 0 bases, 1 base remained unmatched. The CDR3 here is CASRAGGSTDTQYF. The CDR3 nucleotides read TGTGCCAGCAGGGCGGGAGGGAGCACAGATACGCAGTATTTT.

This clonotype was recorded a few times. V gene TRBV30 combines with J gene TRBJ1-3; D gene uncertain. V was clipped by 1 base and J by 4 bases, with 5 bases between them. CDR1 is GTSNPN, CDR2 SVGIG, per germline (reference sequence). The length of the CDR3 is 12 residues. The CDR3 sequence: CAWSAWGNTIYF. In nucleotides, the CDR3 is TGTGCCTGGAGTGCCTGGGGAAACACCATATATTTT.

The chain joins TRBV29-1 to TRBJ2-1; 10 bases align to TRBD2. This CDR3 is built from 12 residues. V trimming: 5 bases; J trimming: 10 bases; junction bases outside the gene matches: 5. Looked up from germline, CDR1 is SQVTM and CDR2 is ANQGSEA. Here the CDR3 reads CSVRTSGNEQFF. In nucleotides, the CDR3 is TGCAGCGTTCGGACTAGCGGCAACGAGCAGTTCTTC.

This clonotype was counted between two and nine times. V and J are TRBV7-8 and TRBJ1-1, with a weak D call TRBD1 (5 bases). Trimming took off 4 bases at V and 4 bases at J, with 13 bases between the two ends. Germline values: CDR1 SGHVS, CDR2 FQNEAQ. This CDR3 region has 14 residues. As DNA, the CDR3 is TGTGCCAGCAGCTCCCGGTTGGGGGGCACTGAAGCTTTCTTT. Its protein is CASSSRLGGTEAFF.

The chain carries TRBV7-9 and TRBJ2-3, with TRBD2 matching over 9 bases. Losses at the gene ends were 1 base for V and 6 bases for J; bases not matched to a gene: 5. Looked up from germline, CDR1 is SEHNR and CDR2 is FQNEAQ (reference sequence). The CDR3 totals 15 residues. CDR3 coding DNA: TGTGCCAGCAGCTTAGTCGGTGCGGGAGGGGATACGCAGTATTTT. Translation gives CASSLVGAGGDTQYF.

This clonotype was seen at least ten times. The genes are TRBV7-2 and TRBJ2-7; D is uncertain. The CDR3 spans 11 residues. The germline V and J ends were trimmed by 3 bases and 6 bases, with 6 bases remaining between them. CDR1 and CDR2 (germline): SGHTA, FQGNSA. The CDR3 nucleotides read TGTGCCAGCAGCTTCCGGGCCGAGCAGTACTTC. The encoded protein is CASSFRAEQYF. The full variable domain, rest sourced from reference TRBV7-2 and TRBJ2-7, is GAGVSQSPSNKVTEKGKDVELRCDPISGHTALYWYRQSLGQGLEFLIYFQGNSAPDKSGLPSDRFSAERTGGSVSTLTIQRTQQEDSAVYLCASSFRAEQYFGPGTRLTVT.